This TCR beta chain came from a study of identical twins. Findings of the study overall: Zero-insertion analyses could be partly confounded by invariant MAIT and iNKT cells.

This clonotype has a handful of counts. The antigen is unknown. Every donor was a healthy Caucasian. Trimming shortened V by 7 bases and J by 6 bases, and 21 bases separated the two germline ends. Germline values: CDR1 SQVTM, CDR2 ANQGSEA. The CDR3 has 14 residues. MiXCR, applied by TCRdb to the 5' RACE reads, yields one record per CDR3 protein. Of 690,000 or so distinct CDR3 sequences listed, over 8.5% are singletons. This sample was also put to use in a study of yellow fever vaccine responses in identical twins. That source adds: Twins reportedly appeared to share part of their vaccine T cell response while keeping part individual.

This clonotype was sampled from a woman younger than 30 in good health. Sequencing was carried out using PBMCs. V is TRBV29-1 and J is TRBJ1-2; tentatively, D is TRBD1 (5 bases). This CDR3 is CSAQHPGPVDGYTF. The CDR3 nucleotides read TGCAGCGCCCAACACCCAGGGCCAGTGGATGGCTACACCTTC.